Below are 8 T cell receptor beta chains sequenced from a single sample in a study of STAT5B mutations in CD4+ large granular lymphocyte leukemia. Clones were read by immunoSEQ multiplex PCR, and TCRdb kept only the in-frame ones, dropping some. The repertoire consists of around 21,000 clones, with approximately 75% occurring once and the leading ten covering 4% to 5%. Sequencing was done on a sample of CD4+ T cells from blood buffy coats. These receptors all stem from a human donor in good health.

This chain uses TRBV10-3 with TRBJ2-2; 9 bases fit TRBD2. The CDR3 loop spans 16 amino acids. J lost 1 base, V lost 6 bases, and 6 bases had no gene match. Germline values: CDR1 ENHRY, CDR2 SYGVKD. This CDR3 is CAISKETSGNTGELFF. CDR3 DNA: TGTGCCATCAGCAAGGAGACTAGCGGGAACACCGGGGAGCTGTTTTTT.

The chain joins TRBV11-3 to TRBJ2-3, with D tentatively TRBD2 (7 bases). CDR3 size: 16 residues. The V and J ends lost 5 bases and 3 bases respectively, with 18 bases between them. In germline, CDR1 is SGHNT, CDR2 YENEEA. DNA for the CDR3: TGTGCCAGCAGCCCTGAGGGGGGGCTTGTAACAGATACGCAGTATTTT. Translation: CASSPEGGLVTDTQYF.

The chain carries TRBV6-5 and TRBJ1-2; TRBD1 might be the D (5 bases). The germline V gene encodes CDR1 MNHEY and CDR2 SVGAGI. The CDR3 length is 15 residues. Deletions cut 2 bases from V and 3 bases from J, with 13 bases between. CDR3 in DNA: TGTGCCAGCAGTTACGGGAGGGTGGGGGACTATGGCTACACCTTC. This codes for CASSYGRVGDYGYTF.

The V and J genes are TRBV19 and TRBJ2-2; D is uncertain. This CDR3 contains 12 residues. The germline V and J ends were trimmed by 4 bases and 6 bases, with 6 bases remaining between them. Germline CDR1 and CDR2: LNHDA and SQIVND (reference sequence). The CDR3 region is CASSKVPGELFF. CDR3 coding DNA: TGTGCCAGTAGTAAGGTACCCGGGGAGCTGTTTTTT.

CDR3 residues: CATMSGTATGELFF. CDR3 DNA: TGCGCCACCATGAGCGGAACCGCCACCGGGGAGCTGTTTTTT. This chain links TRBV5-1 with TRBJ2-2; D may be TRBD2 (5 bases). The length of the CDR3 is 14 residues. Trimming stripped 9 bases from V and 4 bases from J, with 16 bases between. Germline CDR1 reads SGHRS; CDR2 reads YFSETQ.

This chain joins TRBV7-8 and TRBJ2-5; 7 positions agree with TRBD1. Looked up from germline, CDR1 is SGHVS and CDR2 is FQNEAQ. J was trimmed by 5 bases and V by 5 bases; bases with no gene match: 8. There are 14 residues in the CDR3. The CDR3 DNA follows: TGTGCCAGCAGCCTAAAGGACAGGACGGAGACCCAGTACTTC. This sequence encodes CASSLKDRTETQYF.

V gene TRBV5-1 combines with J gene TRBJ1-1; 7 bases are a match to TRBD1. The CDR3 totals 14 residues. V lost 5 bases to trimming and J lost 0 bases; unmatched junction nucleotides: 4. The germline CDR1 and CDR2 sequences are SGHRS and YFSETQ. In DNA form, the CDR3 reads TGCGCCAGCAGGACAGGGAGCATGAACACTGAAGCTTTCTTT. This encodes CASRTGSMNTEAFF.

V and J are TRBV7-2 and TRBJ1-2, with D maybe TRBD1 (5 bases). This CDR3 region has 13 residues. The germline V and J ends were trimmed by 5 bases and 6 bases, with 13 bases remaining between them. The germline gives CDR1 SGHTA, CDR2 FQGNSA. The CDR3 sequence: CASSRRGGDGYTF. The DNA of the CDR3 is TGTGCCAGCAGCCGGCGGGGGGGTGATGGCTACACCTTC.